This record concerns one T cell receptor beta chain sequence. The antigen remains unidentified. The sample originates from a study of shared clonotypes between healthy human individuals. General observations from the study: Memory subsets generally showed smaller estimated richness than naive subsets did.

How the authors handled the data: ImmunoSEQ sequences covered only the junction and lacked quality scores; filtering therefore differed. Some clones are missing from TCRdb's copy, which holds only in-frame ones; the method was immunoSEQ multiplex PCR. The V and J calls and clone size come from that table; D and trimming were worked out from the DNA. The sample has some 690,000 clones, less than 95% seen once. The CDR3 runs 14 residues. CDR1 SGDLS and CDR2 YYNGEE come from the germline V gene. Trimming stripped 3 bases from V and 1 base from J, with 10 bases between. The material sequenced was memory CD8+ T cells from PBMCs. Subset in this sample: CD45RO+ cells pooled with CCR7-negative TemRA cells. V usage is TRBV9 and J usage is TRBJ1-1, with D possibly being TRBD1 (5 bases). This receptor was taken from a man aged 18 to 29 in good health. Some clones in this sample may be carry-over from other donors' samples. The CDR3 sequence is CASSARDRNTEAFF. The CDR3 coding sequence is TGTGCCAGCAGCGCCCGAGACAGGAACACTGAAGCTTTCTTT.